Below are 25 T cell receptor beta chains sequenced from a single sample in a study of shared clonotypes between healthy human individuals. Measured with immunoSEQ multiplex PCR; TCRdb has only the in-frame clones, and not every one. The table shows millions of clones, with roughly 94% occurring only once. CD45RO negativity and positive selection for CCR7 defined naive CD8 cells, a population that excluded terminally differentiated effector memory CD45RA+ cells. Specimen: naive CD8+ T cells sorted from blood. These TCRs come from a man aged 18 to 29 in good health.

The chain combines TRBV5-6 with TRBJ2-1; TRBD1 agrees at 9 bases. Germline lookup yields CDR1 SGHDT and CDR2 YYEEEE. J lost 5 bases, V lost 3 bases, and 3 bases had no gene match. The CDR3 consists of 14 residues. CDR3 amino acids: CASSWGQGDNEQFF. The CDR3 DNA follows: TGTGCCAGCAGCTGGGGACAGGGTGACAATGAGCAGTTCTTC.

J is TRBJ2-1 and V is TRBV9; a possible D gene is TRBD2 (6 bases). The CDR3 runs to 17 residues. The germline CDR1 and CDR2 sequences are SGDLS and YYNGEE. V lost 0 bases and J lost 8, with 21 bases in between. Here the CDR3 reads CASSVEGRVVPSDEQFF. The CDR3 coding sequence is TGTGCCAGCAGCGTAGAGGGGCGAGTAGTTCCTAGCGATGAGCAGTTCTTC.

The chain couples TRBV7-9 to TRBJ2-7; 11 nucleotides line up with TRBD2. Per germline, CDR1 SEHNR and CDR2 FQNEAQ (reference sequence). This CDR3 comprises 16 residues. V dropped 1 base and J dropped 1; count of bases not matched to a gene: 3. CDR3 sequence reads: CASSLVTSGGSYEQYF. CDR3 sequence (DNA): TGTGCCAGCAGCTTAGTAACTAGCGGGGGATCCTACGAGCAGTACTTC.

The chain is built from TRBV5-4 and TRBJ2-7, with TRBD2 identical over 9 bases. The CDR3 has 13 amino acids. The germline gives CDR1 SGHNT, CDR2 YYREEE (reference sequence). V shed 4 bases, J shed 3 bases, and the junction held 2 bases outside the gene matches. The CDR3 reads CASSISGSYEQYF. CDR3 DNA: TGTGCCAGCAGCATTAGCGGGAGCTACGAGCAGTACTTC.

This chain connects TRBV4-1 to TRBJ2-7, with 7 bases lining up with TRBD2. With 2 bases clipped from V and 1 base from J, the junction kept 14 bases outside the gene matches. The length of the CDR3 is 18 residues. Germline V gene sequence: CDR1 MGHRA, CDR2 YSYEKL. This chain's CDR3 is CASSQPFGERGLSYEQYF. CDR3 nucleotides: TGCGCCAGCAGCCAACCATTCGGGGAGCGGGGCCTTTCCTACGAGCAGTACTTC.

The chain employs TRBV6-6 and TRBJ2-7; D is unresolved. V lost 2 bases to trimming and J lost 5 bases, with 10 bases between them. CDR1 MNHNY and CDR2 SVGAGI come from the germline V gene (reference sequence). The length of the CDR3 is 13 residues. The CDR3 DNA sequence: TGTGCCAGCAGTTACGGCGGACCGGACGAGCAGTACTTC. Translated: CASSYGGPDEQYF.

The chain has TRBV7-9 and TRBJ1-1; D gene uncertain. This CDR3 is 14 amino acids long. The V end lost 3 bases, the J end lost 2 bases, and 10 bases lay between the germline ends. Germline CDR1 reads SEHNR; CDR2 reads FQNEAQ (reference sequence). For the CDR3, the DNA is TGTGCCAGCAGCTTGTACCGCCACAACACTGAAGCTTTCTTT. Translation gives CASSLYRHNTEAFF.

The rearrangement links TRBV1 to TRBJ1-2; TRBD1, the table's D call, lacks a check against the DNA. TRBV1 is tagged as a pseudogene. The CDR3 covers 15 residues. This CDR3 is CTSSQVKGAKDGYTF. The CDR3 nucleotides read TGCACCAGCAGCCAAGTAAAGGGGGCGAAGGATGGCTACACCTTC.

As regards this clone: Compared with germline, one end of the junction differs, possibly owing to a read error. The chain links TRBV4-3 to TRBJ2-6; D is undetermined. The CDR3 contains 15 residues. The germline CDR1 and CDR2 sequences are LGHNA and YSLEER. CDR3 in DNA: TGCACCAGCAGCCAGGAAGCGAATGGGGCCAACGTCCTGACTTTC. Translation: CTSSQEANGANVLTF.

This clone was picked up a small number of times. The rearrangement links TRBV30 to TRBJ1-1; the D gene is possibly TRBD1 (6 bases). Germline values: CDR1 GTSNPN, CDR2 SVGIG (reference sequence). The CDR3 contains 13 residues. With 2 bases removed from V and 3 bases from J, the gap between germline ends came to 10 bases. CDR3 coding DNA: TGTGCCTGGAGTACCCCAGGGGACACTGAAGCTTTCTTT. As protein: CAWSTPGDTEAFF.

The rearrangement links TRBV5-4 to TRBJ2-5; TRBD1 matches at 8 bases. The V gene's germline CDR1 is SGHNT and CDR2 YYREEE (reference sequence). The CDR3 is 15 residues long. V was pared by 2 bases and J by 5 bases, with 8 bases of the junction left unmatched. The CDR3 DNA reads TGTGCCAGCAGCTTTGCCAGGGGGCGCGCGGAGACCCAGTACTTC. It codes for CASSFARGRAETQYF.

V gene TRBV28 combines with J gene TRBJ2-7; 9 nucleotides line up with TRBD1. Germline V gives CDR1 MDHEN, CDR2 SYDVKM. The CDR3 has 18 residues. Trimming took 4 bases from V and 4 from J; bases not matched to a gene: 17. This CDR3 reads CASSSPNRGHGPFYEQYF. The DNA of the CDR3 is TGTGCCAGCAGTTCCCCCAACAGGGGGCATGGCCCATTTTACGAGCAGTACTTC.

The V call is TRBV30, the J call TRBJ2-1; D ambiguous. There are 11 residues in the CDR3. The V end was cut by 5 bases, the J end by 8 bases, with 10 bases between. Germline CDR1 GTSNPN, CDR2 SVGIG (reference sequence). The CDR3 here is CAWGSSDEQFF. The CDR3 coding sequence is TGTGCCTGGGGTAGTTCCGATGAGCAGTTCTTC.

The chain has TRBV9 and TRBJ2-1; 7 positions agree with TRBD1. Trimming took 3 bases from V and 6 from J; bases not matched to a gene: 6. CDR1 and CDR2 (germline): SGDLS, YYNGEE. This CDR3 has 14 residues. The CDR3 reads CASSGWGQTNEQFF. CDR3 nucleotide sequence: TGTGCCAGCAGCGGGTGGGGACAGACCAATGAGCAGTTCTTC.

The DNA for the CDR3 is TGTGCCAGCAGCGGAGGGACAGGGGAGGGGCAAGAGACCCAGTACTTC. Amino acids: CASSGGTGEGQETQYF. This chain joins TRBV5-4 and TRBJ2-5; the match to TRBD1 covers 10 bases. Germline CDR1 is SGHNT and CDR2 is YYREEE (reference sequence). The CDR3 contains 16 residues. J was trimmed by 2 bases and V by 4 bases; bases with no gene match: 8. Filled out from reference TRBV5-4 and TRBJ2-5, the complete variable domain reads ETGVTQSPTHLIKTRGQQVTLRCSSQSGHNTVSWYQQALGQGPQFIFQYYREEENGRGNFPPRFSGLQFPNYSSELNVNALELDDSALYLCASSGGTGEGQETQYFGPGTRLLVL.

The gene calls are TRBV9 and TRBJ2-1; D is ambiguous. V lost 0 bases to trimming and J lost 6 bases, with 16 bases between them. This CDR3 has 16 amino acids. Germline V gene lookup returns CDR1 SGDLS and CDR2 YYNGEE. The CDR3: CASSVDFGVLGNEQFF. The CDR3, as DNA: TGTGCCAGCAGCGTAGATTTTGGGGTACTGGGCAATGAGCAGTTCTTC.

This clone has only one observation. V usage is TRBV14 and J usage is TRBJ2-1; D not resolved. The CDR3 covers 15 residues. V was shortened by 4 bases and J by 0 bases, with 10 bases between the two germline ends. The germline CDR1 and CDR2 sequences are SGHDN and FVKESK. CDR3 DNA: TGTGCCAGCAGCCTCTTTCCGAGCTCCTACAATGAGCAGTTCTTC. Translation gives CASSLFPSSYNEQFF.

The chain joins TRBV10-3 to TRBJ2-2; D ambiguous. The germline gives CDR1 ENHRY, CDR2 SYGVKD. V lost 3 bases to trimming and J lost 4 bases, with 12 bases between them. The CDR3 spans 15 residues. CDR3 coding DNA: TGTGCCATCAGTGACGCCAGCTACTTCACCGGGGAGCTGTTTTTT. Translation: CAISDASYFTGELFF.

This chain joins TRBV11-2 and TRBJ2-1; D unclear. The CDR3 has 13 amino acids. Germline values: CDR1 SGHAT, CDR2 FQNNGV. V was clipped by 3 bases and J by 5 bases, with 8 bases between them. The CDR3 DNA reads TGTGCCAGCAGCTTGGTTGGGGACAATGAGCAGTTCTTC. Translated, it gives CASSLVGDNEQFF. Full variable domain (outside the CDR3, taken from reference TRBV11-2 and TRBJ2-1): EAGVAQSPRYKIIEKRQSVAFWCNPISGHATLYWYQQILGQGPKLLIQFQNNGVVDDSQLPKDRFSAERLKGVDSTLKIQPAKLEDSAVYLCASSLVGDNEQFFGPGTRLTVL.

The V call is TRBV12-5, the J call TRBJ1-1; TRBD1 might be the D (5 bases). The V end was cut by 5 bases, the J end by 10 bases, with 14 bases between. The CDR3 consists of 12 residues. Germline loops: CDR1 LGHNT, CDR2 FRNRAP. The CDR3: CASGTPGRGAFF. The CDR3 DNA reads as TGTGCTAGTGGTACTCCGGGGAGGGGAGCTTTCTTT. The whole variable domain, filled in from reference TRBV12-5 and TRBJ1-1, reads DARVTQTPRHKVTEMGQEVTMRCQPILGHNTVFWYRQTMMQGLELLAYFRNRAPLDDSGMPKDRFSAEMPDATLATLKIQPSEPRDSAVYFCASGTPGRGAFFGQGTRLTVV.

This clone showed up just once. The chain employs TRBV6-5 and TRBJ2-5; 8 bases agree with TRBD2. From germline, CDR1 is MNHEY and CDR2 SVGAGI. After removal of 2 bases from V and 4 bases from J, the junction contained 6 bases not matched to a gene. The CDR3 runs 15 residues. The CDR3 sequence is CASSYGAGVRETQYF. The CDR3 DNA follows: TGTGCCAGCAGTTACGGAGCGGGAGTCAGAGAGACCCAGTACTTC.

The chain has TRBV4-1 and TRBJ1-2; possibly TRBD1 for D (6 bases). With 1 base removed from V and 4 bases from J, the gap between germline ends came to 13 bases. The CDR3 contains 15 residues. Germline-derived CDR1 and CDR2 are MGHRA and YSYEKL. CDR3 loop: CASSQVPTGAYGYTF. The CDR3 DNA follows: TGCGCCAGCAGCCAAGTCCCGACAGGCGCCTATGGCTACACCTTC.

This chain uses TRBV30 with TRBJ2-5; 9 bases line up with TRBD2. V shed 2 bases and J 5 bases; nucleotides not matched to a gene: 12. Germline V gene sequence: CDR1 GTSNPN, CDR2 SVGIG (reference sequence). This CDR3 has 16 residues. The CDR3: CAWSMSGLAGFETQYF. In nucleotides, the CDR3 is TGTGCCTGGAGTATGTCGGGGCTAGCGGGATTTGAGACCCAGTACTTC.

This chain joins TRBV14 and TRBJ2-3, with D possibly being TRBD1 or TRBD2 (5 bases each). Per germline, CDR1 SGHDN and CDR2 FVKESK. The CDR3 runs 16 residues. Trimming shortened V by 0 bases and J by 3 bases, and 13 bases separated the two germline ends. CDR3 DNA sequence: TGTGCCAGCAGCCAAGATCTCGGGGCATTTACAGATACGCAGTATTTT. Residues: CASSQDLGAFTDTQYF. Using reference TRBV14 and TRBJ2-3 for the parts outside the CDR3, the full variable domain is EAGVTQFPSHSVIEKGQTVTLRCDPISGHDNLYWYRRVMGKEIKFLLHFVKESKQDESGMPNNRFLAERTGGTYSTLKVQPAELEDSGVYFCASSQDLGAFTDTQYFGPGTRLTVL.

This clone was observed a single time. In DNA form, the CDR3 reads TGTGCCAGCAGGATTCCGGGCCTAAATGAGCAGTTCTTC. Translation: CASRIPGLNEQFF. V gene TRBV2 combines with J gene TRBJ2-1; D is ambiguous. This CDR3 has 13 residues. Germline CDR1 SNHLY, CDR2 FYNNEI. V lost 6 bases to trimming and J lost 7 bases, with 13 bases between them.